These T cell receptor beta chains were read from a single sample in a study of post-analysis software for immune sequencing data. One entry per CDR3 protein results from TCRdb running MiXCR on the PCR reads. The sample yields 650,000 to 900,000 distinct CDR3 sequences, 35% to 55% seen once. Input material: blood. These receptors came from a girl between 10 and 17 years old with multiple sclerosis. The CDR3 runs from the conserved cysteine through the conserved F or W. D genes are given only for firm matches. Clone size, where shown, is once, few, many, or a class for clones that have expanded.

size: NA
length: 18
D: TRBD2
J: TRBJ2-5
V: TRBV20-1
CDR3: CSASNALWAGGRQETQYF
DNA: TGCAGTGCTAGCAACGCCCTATGGGCGGGAGGGAGGCAAGAGACCCAGTACTTC

size: NA
length: 16
D: NA
J: TRBJ1-5
V: TRBV7-2
CDR3: CASSSASGFHNQPQHF
DNA: TGTGCCAGCAGCTCTGCCTCCGGGTTCCACAATCAGCCCCAGCATTTT

size: few
length: 19
D: TRBD2
J: TRBJ2-1
V: TRBV28
CDR3: CASSSTTGTSGRARHEQFF
DNA: TGTGCCAGCAGTTCTACGACCGGGACTAGCGGGAGGGCCAGACATGAGCAGTTCTTC

size: NA
length: 13
D: NA
J: TRBJ1-1
V: TRBV29-1
CDR3: CSVVVVQGTEAFF
DNA: TGCAGCGTTGTTGTGGTCCAGGGGACTGAAGCTTTCTTT

size: NA
length: 14
D: NA
J: TRBJ1-1
V: TRBV20-1
CDR3: CSARGGIMNTEAFF
DNA: TGCAGTGCCCGAGGCGGGATAATGAACACTGAAGCTTTCTTT

size: NA
length: 15
D: NA
J: TRBJ1-5
V: TRBV7-2
CDR3: CASSATEEFNQPQHF
DNA: TGTGCCAGCAGCGCCACAGAGGAATTCAATCAGCCCCAGCATTTT

size: NA
length: 15
D: TRBD1
J: TRBJ1-5
V: TRBV10-3
CDR3: CAISDDRVSNQPQHF
DNA: TGTGCCATCAGTGACGACAGGGTTAGCAATCAGCCCCAGCATTTT

size: NA
length: 16
D: TRBD2
J: TRBJ2-3
V: TRBV24-1
CDR3: CATSSGRRGKTDTQYF
DNA: TGTGCCACCAGCAGCGGGAGAAGGGGGAAGACAGATACGCAGTATTTT

size: NA
length: 17
D: NA
J: TRBJ1-1
V: TRBV4-2
CDR3: CASSRLGLVGIHTEAFF
DNA: TGTGCCAGCAGCCGGCTTGGCCTAGTGGGCATCCACACTGAAGCTTTCTTT

size: few
length: 11
D: NA
J: TRBJ2-7
V: TRBV29-1
CDR3: CSVKGVNEQYF
DNA: TGCAGCGTTAAGGGGGTAAACGAGCAGTACTTC